This paragraph covers one T cell receptor beta chain sequence. The data were taken from a study of blood T cell repertoires in COVID-19. The CDR3 is 14 amino acids. Trimming stripped 10 bases from V and 0 bases from J, with 16 bases between. Germline assignment: CDR1 ENHRY and CDR2 SYGVKD. Participants came from under 30 US areas, aged roughly 18 to 90 years. Data came from immunoSEQ multiplex PCR; TCRdb stores just in-frame clones and leaves some out. The sample gives hundreds of thousands of clones, roughly 80% of which show up once; less than 5.5% is in the top ten. The source material was PBMCs or T cells enriched from blood (not recorded which). J is TRBJ2-7 and V is TRBV10-3; tentative D call: TRBD2 (5 bases). The sequence came from a man in his forties who had been exposed to COVID-19. CDR3 sequence: CASRGSKSSYEQYF. CDR3 DNA sequence: TGTGCCAGCCGAGGGTCCAAGAGCTCCTACGAGCAGTACTTC.